The present T cell receptor beta chain was sequenced within a study of blood T cell repertoires in COVID-19. Turning to the study itself: PBMCs, B-cell-depleted T cells, or T cells were the source of the cDNA or gDNA that made up the material.

Germline lookup yields CDR1 SGHRS and CDR2 YFSETQ. Deletions cut 1 base from V and 1 base from J, with 6 bases between. The CDR3 loop spans 15 amino acids. Sequencing used immunoSEQ multiplex PCR; TCRdb keeps in-frame clones, though not all of them. The sample holds about 210,000 clones, around 80% seen once. This TCR derives from a woman between 35 and 50 years old with acute or convalescent COVID-19. The chain is built from TRBV5-1 and TRBJ2-6, with D unclear. Sequences were obtained from peripheral blood. The CDR3 sequence: CASSLIPSGANVLTF. The CDR3 DNA reads TGCGCCAGCAGCTTGATTCCTTCTGGGGCCAACGTCCTGACTTTC.